This is a list of T cell receptor beta chains from one sample in a study of shared clonotypes between healthy human individuals. Only in-frame clones appear in the TCRdb table, and some are missing; sequencing was by immunoSEQ multiplex PCR. Of under 1,100,000 clones listed, approximately 78% are singletons. The sequenced sample was memory CD4+ T cells from PBMCs. The receptors derive from a man aged 18 to 29 in good health. Some clones in this sample may be carry-over from other donors' samples. Each CDR3 is given with its conserved first and last residue. D genes are given only for firm matches. Only some rows state a clone size, as once, few, many or a class for expanded clones.

-	TRBJ2-7	TRBV5-1	15	TRBD2	TGCGCCAGCAGCTTGGGGGGACTAGCGAGGAACGAGCAGTACTTC	CASSLGGLARNEQYF
once	TRBJ2-3	TRBV29-1	12	-	TGCAGCGTTGCTCGGGGAGGTGATACGCAGTATTTT	CSVARGGDTQYF
-	TRBJ2-1	TRBV18	14	TRBD2	TGTGCCAGCTTACCGGGGGGAACCTACAATGAGCAGTTCTTC	CASLPGGTYNEQFF
once	TRBJ1-1	TRBV7-2	14	-	TGTGCCAGCAGCTTAGCGGGGCCAGCGAGTGGGGCTTTCTTT	CASSLAGPASGAFF
-	TRBJ1-5	TRBV6-5	14	TRBD1	TGTGCCAGCAGTTATGGACAGGGCTATCAGCCCCAGCATTTT	CASSYGQGYQPQHF
-	TRBJ2-1	TRBV11-3	14	-	TGTGCCAGCAGCTCAGGGTCTACTAGCCATGAGCAGTTCTTC	CASSSGSTSHEQFF
-	TRBJ2-2	TRBV6-4	14	TRBD1	TGTGCCAGCAGGGACAGGGCGTTTTACGGGGAGCTGTTTTTT	CASRDRAFYGELFF
-	TRBJ2-7	TRBV9	16	TRBD2	TGTGCCAGCAGCCTTAGTGGGCGGGAGACCTCCTACGAGCAGTACTTC	CASSLSGRETSYEQYF
-	TRBJ2-1	TRBV11-1	14	-	TGTGCCAGCAACCCGAGGGGGGTTCGGGATGAGCAGTTCTTC	CASNPRGVRDEQFF
-	TRBJ2-7	TRBV5-1	15	TRBD1	TGCGCCAGCAGCTTGATGTACAGGGGGCTCGACGAGCAGTACTTC	CASSLMYRGLDEQYF
-	TRBJ1-4	TRBV6-1	13	-	TGTGCCAGCAAACGAGGTCAGAATGAAAAACTGTTTTTT	CASKRGQNEKLFF
-	TRBJ1-2	TRBV2	13	TRBD1	TGTGCCAGCAGTGGACAGGGGCTCTATGGCTACACCTTC	CASSGQGLYGYTF
-	TRBJ1-1	TRBV19	13	-	TGTGCCAGTAGGACCCCGGGGGCTGGGGAAGCTTTCTTT	CASRTPGAGEAFF
once	TRBJ2-7	TRBV4-1	14	-	TGCGCCAGCAGCCACATCGGACCGAGGGACGAGCAGTACTTC	CASSHIGPRDEQYF
few	TRBJ2-1	TRBV9	15	TRBD2	TGTGCCAGCAGCGTAGAACTAGCGAGATACAATGAGCAGTTCTTC	CASSVELARYNEQFF
-	TRBJ2-7	TRBV7-2	16	-	TGTGCCAGCAGCTTAGCACAGGGAGGTGCGAGATACGAGCAGTACTTC	CASSLAQGGARYEQYF
-	TRBJ2-3	TRBV9	16	TRBD2	TGTGCCAGCAGCGTTGGGAGCGGGATACGCACAGATACGCAGTATTTT	CASSVGSGIRTDTQYF
few	TRBJ1-2	TRBV5-8	14	-	TGTGCCAGCAGTCGCAAACTCGCCCACTATGGCTACACCTTC	CASSRKLAHYGYTF
-	TRBJ2-7	TRBV9	14	TRBD2	TGTGCCAGCAGCCCAGGGACTACCACCTACGAGCAGTACTTC	CASSPGTTTYEQYF
-	TRBJ1-4	TRBV27	16	-	TGTGCCAGCAGTTCAGGGTCCGGGGGCTTTGGAAGAAAACTGTTTTTT	CASSSGSGGFGRKLFF